This T cell receptor beta chain was documented in a study of blood T cells in healthy people across ages. Study details: Every two T cells gave about one barcoded beta molecule via template switching.

This clonotype showed up just a few times. In terms of origin and age, donors were healthy Caucasian individuals from Russia aged roughly 6 to 95. The draw of peripheral blood yielded around 9.6 milliliters from each donor. The germline V gene encodes CDR1 LGHNA and CDR2 YSLEER. The J segment lost 6 bases and the V segment lost 0 bases, leaving 4 bases of the junction unmatched. The CDR3 totals 15 residues. It was with a sample-barcoded 5' primer and a J-beta primer mix that a second PCR of about 6 to 12 cycles was run. MiXCR, run by TCRdb on the 5' RACE reads, gives a single entry per CDR3 protein. The table records roughly 1.5 million distinct CDR3 sequences, 35% to 45% of them present only once.

This receptor was identified in a woman aged 18-29 years in good health. Sequenced material: blood. The chain employs TRBV4-3 and TRBJ1-4, with 7 bases that match TRBD1. The CDR3 DNA reads TGCGCCAGCAGCCAAGATCCTCAGGGGGATGAAAAACTGTTTTTT. Protein: CASSQDPQGDEKLFF.